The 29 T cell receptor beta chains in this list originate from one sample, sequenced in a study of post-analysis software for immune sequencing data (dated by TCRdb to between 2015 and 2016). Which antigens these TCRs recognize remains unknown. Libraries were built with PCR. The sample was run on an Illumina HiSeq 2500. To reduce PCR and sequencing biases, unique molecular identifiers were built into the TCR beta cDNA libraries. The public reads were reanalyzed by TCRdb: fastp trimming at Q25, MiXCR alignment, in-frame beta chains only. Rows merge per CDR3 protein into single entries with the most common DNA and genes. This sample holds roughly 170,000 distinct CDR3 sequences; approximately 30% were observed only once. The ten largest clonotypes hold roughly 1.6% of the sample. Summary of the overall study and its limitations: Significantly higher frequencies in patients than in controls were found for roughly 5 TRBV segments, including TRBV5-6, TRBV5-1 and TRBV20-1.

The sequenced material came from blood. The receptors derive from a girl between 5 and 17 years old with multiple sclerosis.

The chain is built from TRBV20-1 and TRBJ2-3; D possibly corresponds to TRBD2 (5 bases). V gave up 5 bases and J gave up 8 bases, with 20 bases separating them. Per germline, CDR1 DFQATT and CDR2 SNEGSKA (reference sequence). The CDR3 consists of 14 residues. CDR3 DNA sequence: TGCAGTGCTGCCCTTTGGACTGACCGGGTTACGCAGTATTTT. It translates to CSAALWTDRVTQYF.

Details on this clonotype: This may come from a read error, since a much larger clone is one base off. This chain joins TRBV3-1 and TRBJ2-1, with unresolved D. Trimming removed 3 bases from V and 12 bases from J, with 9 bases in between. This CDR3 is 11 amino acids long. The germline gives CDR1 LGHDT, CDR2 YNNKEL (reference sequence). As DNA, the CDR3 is TGTGCCAGCAGCCAGGTGGGTGTGCAGTTCTTC. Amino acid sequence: CASSQVGVQFF.

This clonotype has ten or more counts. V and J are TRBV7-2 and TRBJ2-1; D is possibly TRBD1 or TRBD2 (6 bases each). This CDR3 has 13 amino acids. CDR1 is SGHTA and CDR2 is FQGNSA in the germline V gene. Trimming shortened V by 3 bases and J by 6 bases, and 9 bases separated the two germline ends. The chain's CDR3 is CASSFGGLNEQFF. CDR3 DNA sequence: TGTGCCAGCAGCTTCGGGGGCCTCAATGAGCAGTTCTTC.

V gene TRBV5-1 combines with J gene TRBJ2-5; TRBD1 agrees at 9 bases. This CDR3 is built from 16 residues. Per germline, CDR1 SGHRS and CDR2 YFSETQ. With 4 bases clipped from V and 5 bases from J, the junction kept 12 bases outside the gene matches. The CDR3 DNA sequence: TGCGCCAGCAGCATTCGGACAGGGGAGGCGTCGGAGACCCAGTACTTC. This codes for CASSIRTGEASETQYF.

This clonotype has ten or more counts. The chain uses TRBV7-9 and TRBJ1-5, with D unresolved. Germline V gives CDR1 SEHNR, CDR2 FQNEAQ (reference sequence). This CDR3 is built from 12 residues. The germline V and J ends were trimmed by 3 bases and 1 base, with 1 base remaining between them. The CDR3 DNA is TGTGCCAGCAGCTTGAGCAATCAGCCCCAGCATTTT. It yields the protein CASSLSNQPQHF. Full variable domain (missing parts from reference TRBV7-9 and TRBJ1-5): DTGVSQNPRHKITKRGQNVTFRCDPISEHNRLYWYRQTLGQGPEFLTYFQNEAQLEKSRLLSDRFSAERPKGSFSTLEIQRTEQGDSAMYLCASSLSNQPQHFGDGTRLSIL.

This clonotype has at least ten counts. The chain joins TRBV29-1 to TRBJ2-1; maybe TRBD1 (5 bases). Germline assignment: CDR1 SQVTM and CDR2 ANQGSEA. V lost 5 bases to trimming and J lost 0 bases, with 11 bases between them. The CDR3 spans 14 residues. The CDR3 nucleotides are TGCAGCGTTATAACAGGCTACTCCTACAATGAGCAGTTCTTC. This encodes CSVITGYSYNEQFF.

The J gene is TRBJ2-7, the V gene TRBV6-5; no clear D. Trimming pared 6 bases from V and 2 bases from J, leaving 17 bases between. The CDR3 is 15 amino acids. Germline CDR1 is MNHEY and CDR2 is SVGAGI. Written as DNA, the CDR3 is TGTGCCAGCAGCATTTTCCAGGCCCCCACCTACGAGCAGTACTTC. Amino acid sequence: CASSIFQAPTYEQYF.

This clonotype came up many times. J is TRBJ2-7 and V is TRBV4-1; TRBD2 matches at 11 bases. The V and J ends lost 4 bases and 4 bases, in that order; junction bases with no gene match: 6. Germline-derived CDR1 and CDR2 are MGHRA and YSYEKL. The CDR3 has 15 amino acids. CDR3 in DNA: TGCGCCAGCAGCCCTATTAGCGGGGGGGAATACGAGCAGTACTTC. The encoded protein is CASSPISGGEYEQYF.

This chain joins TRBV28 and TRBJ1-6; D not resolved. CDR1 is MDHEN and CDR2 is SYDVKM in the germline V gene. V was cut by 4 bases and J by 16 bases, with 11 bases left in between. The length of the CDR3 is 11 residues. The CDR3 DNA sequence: TGTGCCAGCAGTTATAAGTTGGGGCTCCACTTT. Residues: CASSYKLGLHF.

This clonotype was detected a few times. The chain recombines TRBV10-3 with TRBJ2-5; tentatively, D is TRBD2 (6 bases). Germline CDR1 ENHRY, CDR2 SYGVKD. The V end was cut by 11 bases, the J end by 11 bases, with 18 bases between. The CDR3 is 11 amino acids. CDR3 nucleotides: TGTGCCTCCGGGCGGGGAACCTGGCAGTACTTC. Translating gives CASGRGTWQYF.

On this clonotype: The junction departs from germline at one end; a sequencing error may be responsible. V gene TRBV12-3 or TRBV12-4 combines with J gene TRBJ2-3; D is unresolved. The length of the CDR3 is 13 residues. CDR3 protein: CASSLGGADAQYF. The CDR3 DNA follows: TGTGCCAGCAGTTTAGGAGGCGCAGATGCGCAGTATTTT.

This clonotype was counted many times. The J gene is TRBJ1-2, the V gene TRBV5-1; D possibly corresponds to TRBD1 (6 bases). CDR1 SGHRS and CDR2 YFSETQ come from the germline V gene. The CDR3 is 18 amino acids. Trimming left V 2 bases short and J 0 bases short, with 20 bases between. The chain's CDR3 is CASSLGGRNAGANYGYTF. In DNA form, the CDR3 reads TGCGCCAGCAGCTTAGGGGGGCGCAATGCGGGGGCTAACTATGGCTACACCTTC.

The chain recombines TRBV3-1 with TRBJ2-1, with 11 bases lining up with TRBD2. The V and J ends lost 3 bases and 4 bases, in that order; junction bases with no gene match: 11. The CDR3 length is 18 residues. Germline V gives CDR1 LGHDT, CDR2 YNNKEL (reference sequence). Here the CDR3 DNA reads TGTGCCAGCAGCCACACCAGGACCGGGACTAGCGGATACAATGAGCAGTTCTTC. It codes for CASSHTRTGTSGYNEQFF.

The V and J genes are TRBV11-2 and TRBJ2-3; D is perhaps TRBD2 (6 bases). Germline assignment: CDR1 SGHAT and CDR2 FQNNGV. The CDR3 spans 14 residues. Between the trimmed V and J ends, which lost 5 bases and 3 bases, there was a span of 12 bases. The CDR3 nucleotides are TGTGCCAGCAGCGTCGGGAGAAGTACAGATACGCAGTATTTT. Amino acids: CASSVGRSTDTQYF.

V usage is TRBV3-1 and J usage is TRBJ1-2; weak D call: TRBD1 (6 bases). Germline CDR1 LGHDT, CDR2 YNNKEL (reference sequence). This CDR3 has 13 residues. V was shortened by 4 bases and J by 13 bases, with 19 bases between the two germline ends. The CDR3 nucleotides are TGTGCCAGCAGCCCAGGGGACGTGGCAGGGGTCACCTTC. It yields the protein CASSPGDVAGVTF.

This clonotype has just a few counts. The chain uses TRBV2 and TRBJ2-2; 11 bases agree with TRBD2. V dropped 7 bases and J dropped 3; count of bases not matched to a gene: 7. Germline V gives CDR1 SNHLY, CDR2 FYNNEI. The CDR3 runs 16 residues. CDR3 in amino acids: CASMFSGRDDTGELFF. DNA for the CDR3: TGTGCCAGCATGTTTAGCGGGAGGGATGACACCGGGGAGCTGTTTTTT.

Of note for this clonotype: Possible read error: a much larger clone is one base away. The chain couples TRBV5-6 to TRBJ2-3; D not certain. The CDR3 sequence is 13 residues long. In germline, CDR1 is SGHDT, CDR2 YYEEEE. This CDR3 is CAGSSQSTDTQYF. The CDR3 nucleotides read TGTGCCGGCAGCTCACAGAGCACAGATACGCAGTATTTT.

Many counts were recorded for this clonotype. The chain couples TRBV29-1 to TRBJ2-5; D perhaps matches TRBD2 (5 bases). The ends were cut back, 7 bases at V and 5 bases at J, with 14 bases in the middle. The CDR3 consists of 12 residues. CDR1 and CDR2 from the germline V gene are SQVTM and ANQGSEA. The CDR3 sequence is CSARTWGETQYF. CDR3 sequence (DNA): TGCAGCGCGCGGACTTGGGGTGAGACCCAGTACTTC. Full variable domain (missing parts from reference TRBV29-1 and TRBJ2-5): SAVISQKPSRDICQRGTSLTIQCQVDSQVTMMFWYRQQPGQSLTLIATANQGSEATYESGFVIDKFPISRPNLTFSTLTVSNMSPEDSSIYLCSARTWGETQYFGPGTRLLVL.

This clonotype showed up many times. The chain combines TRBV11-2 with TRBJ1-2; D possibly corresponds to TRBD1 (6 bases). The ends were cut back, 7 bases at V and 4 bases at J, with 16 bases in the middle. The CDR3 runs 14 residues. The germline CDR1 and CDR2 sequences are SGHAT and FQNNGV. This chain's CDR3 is CASTQRRGVYGYTF. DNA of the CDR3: TGTGCCAGCACCCAAAGAAGGGGGGTCTATGGCTACACCTTC.

CDR3 bases: TGCAGCGTGAGGGGGACTAGCGGATACAATGAGCAGTTCTTC. The encoded protein is CSVRGTSGYNEQFF. V and J are TRBV29-1 and TRBJ2-1; TRBD2 matches at 11 bases. Germline V gene sequence: CDR1 SQVTM, CDR2 ANQGSEA. The CDR3 is 14 residues long. With V trimmed by 6 bases and J by 4 bases, 5 bases remained unmatched.

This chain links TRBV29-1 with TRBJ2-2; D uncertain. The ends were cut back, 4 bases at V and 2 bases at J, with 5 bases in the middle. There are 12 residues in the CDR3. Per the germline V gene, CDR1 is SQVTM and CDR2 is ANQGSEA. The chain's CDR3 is CSVGANTGELFF. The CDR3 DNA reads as TGCAGCGTTGGGGCCAACACCGGGGAGCTGTTTTTT.

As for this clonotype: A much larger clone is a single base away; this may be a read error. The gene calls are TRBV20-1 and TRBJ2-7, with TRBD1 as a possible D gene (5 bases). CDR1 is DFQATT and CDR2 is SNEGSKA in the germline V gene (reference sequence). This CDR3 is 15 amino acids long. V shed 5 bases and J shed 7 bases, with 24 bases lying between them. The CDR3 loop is CSAEGDDGSYNEQYF. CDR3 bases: TGCAGTGCTGAAGGGGATGACGGCTCCTACAATGAGCAGTACTTC.

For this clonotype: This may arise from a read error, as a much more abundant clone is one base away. DNA of the CDR3: TGCGCCAGCAGCTCGCATGGGTGTAGGGACAGGGTCAATGAGCAGTTCTTC. Translation: CASSSHGCRDRVNEQFF. The genes are TRBV5-1 and TRBJ2-1, with 9 bases that match TRBD1. The CDR3 sequence is 17 residues long. The germline CDR1 and CDR2 sequences are SGHRS and YFSETQ. Losses at the gene ends were 3 bases for V and 6 bases for J; bases not matched to a gene: 13.

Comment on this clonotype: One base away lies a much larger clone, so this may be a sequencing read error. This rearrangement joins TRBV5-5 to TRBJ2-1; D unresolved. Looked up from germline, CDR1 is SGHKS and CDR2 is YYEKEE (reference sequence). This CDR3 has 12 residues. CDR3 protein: CASSLVWNGQFF. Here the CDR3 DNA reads TGTGCCAGCAGCTTGGTCTGGAATGGGCAGTTCTTC. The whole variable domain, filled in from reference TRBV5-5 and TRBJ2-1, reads DAGVTQSPTHLIKTRGQQVTLRCSPISGHKSVSWYQQVLGQGPQFIFQYYEKEERGRGNFPDRFSARQFPNYSSELNVNALLLGDSALYLCASSLVWNGQFFGPGTRLTVL.

For the CDR3, the DNA is TGTGCCAGCAGAACCGACAGGGTTTGGCTAGGGACACCACACAATGAGCAGTTCTTC. Protein: CASRTDRVWLGTPHNEQFF. This chain joins TRBV28 and TRBJ2-1; 7 bases are a match to TRBD1. With 6 bases clipped from V and 5 bases from J, the junction kept 22 bases outside the gene matches. Germline CDR1 is MDHEN and CDR2 is SYDVKM. This CDR3 contains 19 residues. Filled out from reference TRBV28 and TRBJ2-1, the complete variable domain reads DVKVTQSSRYLVKRTGEKVFLECVQDMDHENMFWYRQDPGLGLRLIYFSYDVKMKEKGDIPEGYSVSREKKERFSLILESASTNQTSMYLCASRTDRVWLGTPHNEQFFGPGTRLTVL.

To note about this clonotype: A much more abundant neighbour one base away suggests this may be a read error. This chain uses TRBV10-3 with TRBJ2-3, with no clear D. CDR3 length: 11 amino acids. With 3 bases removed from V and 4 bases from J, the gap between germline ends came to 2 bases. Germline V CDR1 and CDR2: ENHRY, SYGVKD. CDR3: CAISDSDTQYF. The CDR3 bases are TGTGCCATCAGTGACTCAGATACGCAGTATTTT.

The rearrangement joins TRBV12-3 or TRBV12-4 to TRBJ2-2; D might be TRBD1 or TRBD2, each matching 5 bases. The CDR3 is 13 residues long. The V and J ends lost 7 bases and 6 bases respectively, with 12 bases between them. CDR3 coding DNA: TGTGCCAGCAACGATCGGGGCGCCGGGGAGCTGTTTTTT. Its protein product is CASNDRGAGELFF.

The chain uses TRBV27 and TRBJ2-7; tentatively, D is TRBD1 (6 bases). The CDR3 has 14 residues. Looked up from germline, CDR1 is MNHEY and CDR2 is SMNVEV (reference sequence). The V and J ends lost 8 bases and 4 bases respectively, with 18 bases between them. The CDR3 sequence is CASAARDTGYEQYF. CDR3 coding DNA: TGTGCCAGCGCTGCCCGGGACACTGGTTACGAGCAGTACTTC.

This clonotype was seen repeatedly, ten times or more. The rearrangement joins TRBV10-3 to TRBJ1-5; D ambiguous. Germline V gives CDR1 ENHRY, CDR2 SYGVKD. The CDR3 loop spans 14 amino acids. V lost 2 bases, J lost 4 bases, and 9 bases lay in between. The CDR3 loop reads CAISENGGNQPQHF. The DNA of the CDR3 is TGTGCCATCAGTGAGAATGGAGGGAATCAGCCCCAGCATTTT.